Detailed here is one TCR beta chain. Its target is unknown. Trimming took 2 bases from V and 6 from J; bases not matched to a gene: 10. This CDR3 is 16 amino acids long. Germline V gene lookup returns CDR1 MNHEY and CDR2 SVGAGI. The data were obtained in a study of a mutant IDH1 vaccine in newly diagnosed glioma. About the study: Beginning 4-6 weeks after radiotherapy alone, or with temozolomide cycles, vaccination took place. Patients had received radiotherapy, temozolomide, or both previously, most receiving both. V12 fell at week 35 and V13, the study end, at week 47. Whole-study findings and limits: Immune responses induced by vaccination arose in 90% to 95% of the patients.

Data came from immunoSEQ multiplex PCR; TCRdb stores just in-frame clones and leaves some out. Among 60,000 to 65,000 clones, 84% were seen once, and the ten largest hold about 4.2%. As for time point: week 35, safety follow-up. In every dose of vaccine, 300 ug of mutant IDH1 20-mer peptide was given alongside topical imiquimod. Sequencing was performed on PBMCs, taken from a glioma patient whose treatment included an IDH1 peptide vaccine. This rearrangement joins TRBV6-5 to TRBJ2-7; 10 bases are a match to TRBD1. This clonotype was sampled from a man aged 25 to 40 with glioma. CDR3 sequence reads: CASSYLGQGDFSEQYF. The CDR3 DNA is TGTGCCAGCAGTTACCTCGGACAGGGGGACTTTAGCGAGCAGTACTTC.